A single sample is the source of the 9 T cell receptor beta chains below, sequenced in a study of CD8 T cells in ankylosing spondylitis. TCRdb itself ran the 5' RACE reads through MiXCR, one entry per CDR3 protein. The sample holds 200,000 or so distinct CDR3 sequences, around 13% seen once. Sample: blood, either unsorted or a sorted T cell fraction (not recorded which). The receptors derive from a female donor with ankylosing spondylitis or in good health (not recorded which).

This clonotype came up a few times. The chain uses TRBV6-5 and TRBJ2-4; D is undetermined. Trimming cost V 4 bases and J 1 base, with 11 bases left between them. Germline CDR1 is MNHEY and CDR2 is SVGAGI. This CDR3 is built from 15 residues. CDR3 sequence (DNA): TGTGCCAGCAGTTTTTTCCCAGTGGCCAAAAACATTCAGTACTTC. It specifies CASSFFPVAKNIQYF.

The rearrangement uses TRBV9 and TRBJ1-2; the match to TRBD1 covers 7 bases. Germline CDR1 and CDR2: SGDLS and YYNGEE. This CDR3 contains 16 residues. Trimming at V came to 3 bases and at J to 5 bases, leaving 13 bases not matched to a gene. CDR3 DNA: TGTGCCAGCAGCGCTGAATACAGGGGAGGGGAATATGGCTACACCTTC. This codes for CASSAEYRGGEYGYTF.

At least ten counts were recorded for this clonotype. The V and J genes are TRBV7-9 and TRBJ1-1; D call uncertain. The germline V gene has CDR1 SEHNR and CDR2 FQNEAQ (reference sequence). V dropped 7 bases and J dropped 4 bases, with 4 bases sitting between them. The CDR3 is 10 amino acids. The CDR3 is CASIGTEAFF. Written as DNA, the CDR3 is TGTGCCAGCATAGGCACTGAAGCTTTCTTT.

This clonotype was counted at least ten times. The V gene is TRBV19, the J gene TRBJ1-5, with TRBD1 matching 8 bases. CDR1 is LNHDA and CDR2 is SQIVND in the germline V gene (reference sequence). The CDR3 contains 14 residues. Trimming removed 8 bases from V and 4 bases from J; junction bases left unmatched: 7. CDR3 DNA: TGTGCCAGTCCTGGACAGGGCCAGAATCAGCCCCAGCATTTT. Residues: CASPGQGQNQPQHF.

About this clonotype itself: A clone one base away is much larger, so this may be a read error. This chain joins TRBV20-1 and TRBJ2-3, with TRBD2 matching 8 bases. J was trimmed by 4 bases and V by 8 bases; bases with no gene match: 5. The CDR3 covers 12 residues. The germline V gene encodes CDR1 DFQATT and CDR2 SNEGSKA (reference sequence). CDR3 sequence reads: CSTPSGSDTQYF. CDR3 coding DNA: TGCAGTACACCTAGCGGGTCAGATACGCAGTATTTT.

This clonotype was observed at least ten times. The J gene is TRBJ2-3, the V gene TRBV5-1; D possibly corresponds to TRBD2 (5 bases). The CDR3 is 14 residues long. V was cut by 4 bases and J by 0 bases, with 9 bases left in between. The germline V gene has CDR1 SGHRS and CDR2 YFSETQ. Here the CDR3 reads CASSTRTSTDTQYF. The CDR3 DNA follows: TGCGCCAGCAGCACCAGGACTAGCACAGATACGCAGTATTTT.

Concerning this clonotype: This may come from a read error, since a much larger clone is one base off. V usage is TRBV3-1 and J usage is TRBJ1-1, with a possible D match to TRBD1 (5 bases). The CDR3 covers 14 residues. The V gene's germline CDR1 is LGHDT and CDR2 YNNKEL (reference sequence). This CDR3 reads CASSQGRLNTEALF. In DNA, the CDR3 is TGTGCCAGCAGCCAGGGACGGTTGAACACTGAAGCTCTCTTT.

At least ten counts were recorded for this clonotype. The rearrangement links TRBV7-7 to TRBJ2-1; 7 positions agree with TRBD2. Unmatched junction bases numbered 4, after V lost 5 bases and J lost 6 bases. Germline V gene data show CDR1 as SSHAT and CDR2 as FNYEAQ (reference sequence). This CDR3 contains 13 residues. CDR3 region: CASSEGGVNEQFF. The CDR3, as DNA: TGTGCCAGCAGCGAGGGAGGGGTCAATGAGCAGTTCTTC. Based on the CDR3 plus reference TRBV7-7 and TRBJ2-1, the full variable domain is GAGVSQSPRYKVTKRGQDVTLRCDPISSHATLYWYQQALGQGPEFLTYFNYEAQPDKSGLPSDRFSAERPEGSISTLTIQRTEQRDSAMYRCASSEGGVNEQFFGPGTRLTVL.

Ten or more counts support this clonotype. The chain carries TRBV13 and TRBJ2-1; 14 positions match TRBD2. The CDR3 runs to 17 residues. Germline CDR1 reads PRHDT; CDR2 reads FYEKMQ (reference sequence). V shed 6 bases, J shed 8 bases, and the junction held 12 bases outside the gene matches. Here the CDR3 DNA reads TGTGCCAGCAGTCACGGGACTAGCGGGAGTCTTGAACATGAGCAGTTCTTC. Encoded protein: CASSHGTSGSLEHEQFF.